Each of the 18 T cell receptor beta chains below was sequenced from the same sample in a study of identical twins. TCRdb itself ran the 5' RACE reads through MiXCR, one entry per CDR3 protein. Seen here are 750,000 to 950,000 distinct CDR3 sequences, about 12% observed once, and the top ten hold around 1.5%. The same data also went into a second study, on yellow fever vaccine responses in identical twins.

Sequenced input: PBMCs. The receptors derive from a woman under 30 in good health.

This clonotype was observed at least ten times. The V call is TRBV4-2, the J call TRBJ2-1, with TRBD1 identical over 9 bases. Losses at the gene ends were 0 bases for V and 6 bases for J; bases not matched to a gene: 21. CDR1 is LGHNA, CDR2 YNFKEQ, per germline. The CDR3 loop spans 21 amino acids. The CDR3 region is CASSQELGDRGFVRGLNEQFF. The CDR3 DNA is TGTGCCAGCAGCCAAGAACTAGGCGACAGGGGGTTCGTGAGGGGTCTCAATGAGCAGTTCTTC.

The sample holds a few counts of this clonotype. The chain combines TRBV18 with TRBJ2-1; 10 bases align to TRBD2. V was pared by 3 bases and J by 6 bases, with 5 bases of the junction left unmatched. This CDR3 is built from 15 residues. CDR1 is KGHSH, CDR2 LQKENI, per germline. DNA of the CDR3: TGTGCCAGCTCACCGGCGACTAGCGGGCTCAATGAGCAGTTCTTC. It specifies CASSPATSGLNEQFF.

This clonotype was recorded a few times. The V gene is TRBV12-3 or TRBV12-4, the J gene TRBJ1-2, with 11 positions matching TRBD1. This CDR3 region has 15 residues. Losses at the gene ends were 6 bases for V and 4 bases for J; bases not matched to a gene: 7. The CDR3 nucleotides are TGTGCCAGCAGCTCGGACAGGGGGCGCTTCTATGGCTACACCTTC. It is translated as CASSSDRGRFYGYTF.

This clonotype was counted a few times. This chain links TRBV7-9 with TRBJ2-4, with D perhaps matching TRBD2 (6 bases). The germline gives CDR1 SEHNR, CDR2 FQNEAQ (reference sequence). Between the trimmed V and J ends, which lost 5 bases and 0 bases, there was a span of 14 bases. The CDR3 contains 16 residues. The CDR3 DNA reads TGTGCCAGCAGCCCCACGTTGGAGGGAGCCAAAAACATTCAGTACTTC. It is translated as CASSPTLEGAKNIQYF.

This clonotype was detected only a few times. The J gene is TRBJ1-1, the V gene TRBV18, with no clear D. CDR3 length equals 13 residues. Germline values: CDR1 KGHSH, CDR2 LQKENI. Trimming left V 6 bases short and J 5 bases short, with 13 bases between. CDR3 in DNA: TGTGCCAGCTCTCCTCAGGTGGAGACTGAAGCTTTCTTT. Protein product: CASSPQVETEAFF.

This clonotype showed up just a few times. V and J are TRBV12-3 or TRBV12-4 and TRBJ2-1; D unresolved. Trimming stripped 2 bases from V and 7 bases from J, with 12 bases between. The CDR3 runs to 14 residues. The CDR3 nucleotides are TGTGCCAGCAGTTTATCGGGTAGCTGGAATGAGCAGTTCTTC. Encoded protein: CASSLSGSWNEQFF.

This clonotype appeared a few times. V gene TRBV5-1 combines with J gene TRBJ2-2; TRBD1 is a possible D gene (6 bases). CDR3 size: 15 residues. V was pared by 4 bases and J by 1 base, with 11 bases between. CDR1 is SGHRS, CDR2 YFSETQ, per germline. The CDR3 region has the DNA TGCGCCAGCAGCCACCAGACAGGGAACACCGGGGAGCTGTTTTTT. Encoded protein: CASSHQTGNTGELFF.

This clonotype was detected many times. The rearrangement joins TRBV6-1 to TRBJ2-2, with 9 nucleotides matching TRBD1. The CDR3 runs to 17 residues. The V and J ends lost 6 bases and 1 base, in that order; junction bases with no gene match: 9. The germline CDR1 and CDR2 sequences are MNHNS and SASEGT. The CDR3 coding sequence is TGTGCCAGCAGCTCCACAGGGGGCGCATTGAACACCGGGGAGCTGTTTTTT. Translating it yields CASSSTGGALNTGELFF.

This clonotype was seen repeatedly, ten times or more. This rearrangement joins TRBV28 to TRBJ2-1; 8 bases align to TRBD1. Per germline, CDR1 MDHEN and CDR2 SYDVKM. The CDR3 consists of 15 residues. Unmatched junction bases numbered 7, after V lost 3 bases and J lost 6 bases. CDR3 sequence reads: CASSFGDRRTNEQFF. The CDR3 DNA reads TGTGCCAGCAGTTTTGGGGACAGGAGGACCAATGAGCAGTTCTTC.

This clonotype was counted a few times. The chain recombines TRBV20-1 with TRBJ2-1; no firm D call. The germline CDR1 and CDR2 sequences are DFQATT and SNEGSKA (reference sequence). Trimming cost V 0 bases and J 6 bases, with 21 bases left between them. The CDR3 is 17 amino acids. The CDR3 here is CSARDPRPTAAGNEQFF. The DNA for the CDR3 is TGCAGTGCTAGAGATCCCAGGCCTACAGCCGCCGGCAATGAGCAGTTCTTC.

This clonotype was counted between two and nine times. This chain joins TRBV5-1 and TRBJ1-2; D might be TRBD1 (6 bases). The CDR3 has 16 amino acids. Per the germline V gene, CDR1 is SGHRS and CDR2 is YFSETQ. Between the trimmed V and J ends, which lost 4 bases and 6 bases, there was a span of 22 bases. The CDR3 DNA follows: TGCGCCAGCAGCGGAAACCGGGACACTCCCGGCGATGGCTACACCTTC. Translating gives CASSGNRDTPGDGYTF.

This chain joins TRBV20-1 and TRBJ1-1; no firm D call. Trimming stripped 3 bases from V and 1 base from J, with 15 bases between. The CDR3 contains 15 residues. The germline gives CDR1 DFQATT, CDR2 SNEGSKA (reference sequence). CDR3: CSASGPNLGNTEAFF. The CDR3 DNA follows: TGCAGTGCTAGCGGGCCAAACCTGGGGAACACTGAAGCTTTCTTT.

The V and J genes are TRBV7-9 and TRBJ2-3, with 7 bases lining up with TRBD2. The junction had 14 bases not matched to a gene; V was cut back by 8 bases and J by 3 bases. This CDR3 comprises 16 residues. Germline V CDR1 and CDR2: SEHNR, FQNEAQ (reference sequence). In nucleotides, the CDR3 is TGTGCCAGCTCCGGTAGTCGCGGGAGTACGACAGATACGCAGTATTTT. As protein: CASSGSRGSTTDTQYF.

This clonotype has a handful of counts. This chain joins TRBV19 and TRBJ1-1, with D unresolved. CDR1 and CDR2 (germline): LNHDA, SQIVND (reference sequence). CDR3 length equals 14 residues. Trimming cost V 2 bases and J 0 bases, with 7 bases left between them. CDR3 nucleotides: TGTGCCAGTAGTATATACGGGATGAACACTGAAGCTTTCTTT. This codes for CASSIYGMNTEAFF.

This clonotype came up a few times. The chain joins TRBV7-3 to TRBJ2-3; D unresolved. Germline assignment: CDR1 SGHTA and CDR2 FQGTGA. The CDR3 extends over 14 amino acids. The V and J ends lost 0 bases and 5 bases respectively, with 9 bases between them. The DNA of the CDR3 is TGTGCCAGCAGCTTAACGGGGAAAGAAGATACGCAGTATTTT. It codes for CASSLTGKEDTQYF.

This clonotype was counted a few times. V and J are TRBV5-1 and TRBJ2-3; D is unresolved. The germline V gene has CDR1 SGHRS and CDR2 YFSETQ. V was clipped by 0 bases and J by 5 bases, with 7 bases between them. The CDR3 has 13 amino acids. The chain's CDR3 is CASSLAKGDTQYF. Here the CDR3 DNA reads TGCGCCAGCAGCTTGGCCAAGGGAGATACGCAGTATTTT.

This clonotype was seen a handful of times. The chain employs TRBV18 and TRBJ2-7; TRBD2 might be the D (5 bases). The CDR3 contains 17 residues. The V end lost 3 bases, the J end lost 6 bases, and 24 bases lay between the germline ends. From germline, CDR1 is KGHSH and CDR2 LQKENI. The CDR3 sequence is CASSPSTPGRGLGEQYF. DNA for the CDR3: TGTGCCAGCTCACCGTCAACGCCCGGCAGAGGGTTGGGCGAGCAGTACTTC.

The V and J genes are TRBV9 and TRBJ2-1; D might be TRBD2 (7 bases). The CDR3 loop spans 15 amino acids. Looked up from germline, CDR1 is SGDLS and CDR2 is YYNGEE. The V end lost 3 bases, the J end lost 6 bases, and 16 bases lay between the germline ends. The CDR3: CASSDTGRVGNEQFF. CDR3 DNA: TGTGCCAGCAGCGATACAGGGAGGGTTGGCAATGAGCAGTTCTTC.